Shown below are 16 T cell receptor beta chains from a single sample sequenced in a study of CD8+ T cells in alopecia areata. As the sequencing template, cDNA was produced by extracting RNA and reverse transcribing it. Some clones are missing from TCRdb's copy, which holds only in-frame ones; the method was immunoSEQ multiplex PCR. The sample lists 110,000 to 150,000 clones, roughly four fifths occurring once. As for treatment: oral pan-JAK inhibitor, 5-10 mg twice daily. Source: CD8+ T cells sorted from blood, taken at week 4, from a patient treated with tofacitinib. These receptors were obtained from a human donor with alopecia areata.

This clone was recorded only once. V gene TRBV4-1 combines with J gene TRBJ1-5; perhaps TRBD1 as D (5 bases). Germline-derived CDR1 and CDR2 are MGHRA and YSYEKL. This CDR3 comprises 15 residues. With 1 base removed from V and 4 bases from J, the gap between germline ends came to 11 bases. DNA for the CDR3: TGCGCCAGCAGCCAAGTCGGGGCCGATAATCAGCCCCAGCATTTT. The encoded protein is CASSQVGADNQPQHF.

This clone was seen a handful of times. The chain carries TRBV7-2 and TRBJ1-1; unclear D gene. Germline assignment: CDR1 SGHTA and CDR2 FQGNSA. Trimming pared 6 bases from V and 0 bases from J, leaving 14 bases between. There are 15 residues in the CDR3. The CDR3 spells CASRRILLMNTEAFF. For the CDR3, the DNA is TGTGCCAGCAGACGGATCCTACTAATGAACACTGAAGCTTTCTTT.

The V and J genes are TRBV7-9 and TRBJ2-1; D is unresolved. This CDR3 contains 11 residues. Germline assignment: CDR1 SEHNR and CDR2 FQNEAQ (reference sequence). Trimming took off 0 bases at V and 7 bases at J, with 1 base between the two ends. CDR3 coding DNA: TGTGCCAGCAGCTTAGCAAATGAGCAGTTCTTC. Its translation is CASSLANEQFF.

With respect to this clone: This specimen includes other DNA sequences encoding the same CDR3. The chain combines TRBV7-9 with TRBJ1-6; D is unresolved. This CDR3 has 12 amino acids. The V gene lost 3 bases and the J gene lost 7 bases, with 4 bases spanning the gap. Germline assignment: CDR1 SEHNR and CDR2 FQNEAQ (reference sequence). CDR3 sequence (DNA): TGTGCCAGCAGCTTGGGGAATTCACCCCTCCACTTT. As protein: CASSLGNSPLHF.

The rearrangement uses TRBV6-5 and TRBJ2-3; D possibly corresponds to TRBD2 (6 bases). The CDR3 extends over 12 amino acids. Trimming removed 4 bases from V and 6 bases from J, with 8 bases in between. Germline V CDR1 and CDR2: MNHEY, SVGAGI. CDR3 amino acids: CASSSGGDTQYF. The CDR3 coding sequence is TGTGCCAGCAGTTCCGGAGGGGATACGCAGTATTTT.

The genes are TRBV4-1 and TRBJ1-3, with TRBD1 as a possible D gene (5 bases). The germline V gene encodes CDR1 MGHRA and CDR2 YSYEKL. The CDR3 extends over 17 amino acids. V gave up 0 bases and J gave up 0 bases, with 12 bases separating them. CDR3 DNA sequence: TGCGCCAGCAGCCAAGATCAAGGACATAGCTCTGGAAACACCATATATTTT. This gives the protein CASSQDQGHSSGNTIYF.

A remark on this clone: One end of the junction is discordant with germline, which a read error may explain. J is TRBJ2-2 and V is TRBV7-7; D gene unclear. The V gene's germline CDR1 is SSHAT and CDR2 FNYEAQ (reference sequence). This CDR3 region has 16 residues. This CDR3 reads CASSHSALTNTGELFF. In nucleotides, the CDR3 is TGTGCTAGCAGCCACTCGGCACTGACGAACACCGGGGAGCTGTTTTTT.

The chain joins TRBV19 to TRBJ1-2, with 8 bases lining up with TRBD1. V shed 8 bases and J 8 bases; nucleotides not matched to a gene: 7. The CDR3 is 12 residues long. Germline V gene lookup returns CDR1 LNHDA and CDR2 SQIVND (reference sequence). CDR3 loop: CASGNRGSGYTF. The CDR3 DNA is TGTGCCAGTGGTAACAGGGGGAGCGGCTACACCTTC.

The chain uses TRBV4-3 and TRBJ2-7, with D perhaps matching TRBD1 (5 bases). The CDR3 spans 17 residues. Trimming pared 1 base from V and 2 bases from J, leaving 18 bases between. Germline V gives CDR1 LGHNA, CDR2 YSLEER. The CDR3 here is CASSQAPSGQGTYEQYF. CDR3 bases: TGCGCCAGCAGCCAAGCACCGTCAGGGCAGGGTACCTACGAGCAGTACTTC.

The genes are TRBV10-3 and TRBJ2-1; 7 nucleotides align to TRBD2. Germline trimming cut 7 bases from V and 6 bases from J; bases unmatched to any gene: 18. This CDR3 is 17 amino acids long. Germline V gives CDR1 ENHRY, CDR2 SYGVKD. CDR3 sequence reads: CAITRNSGTPRGNEQFF. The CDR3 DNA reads TGTGCCATCACCAGAAACAGCGGGACCCCCCGGGGCAATGAGCAGTTCTTC.

The CDR3 loop is CASSKPAGGAYNEQFF. The CDR3 bases are TGTGCCAGCAGCAAACCAGCGGGTGGCGCCTACAATGAGCAGTTCTTC. V and J are TRBV2 and TRBJ2-1, with a weak D call TRBD2 (6 bases). With 6 bases removed from V and 2 bases from J, the gap between germline ends came to 17 bases. From germline, CDR1 is SNHLY and CDR2 FYNNEI. This CDR3 has 16 residues.

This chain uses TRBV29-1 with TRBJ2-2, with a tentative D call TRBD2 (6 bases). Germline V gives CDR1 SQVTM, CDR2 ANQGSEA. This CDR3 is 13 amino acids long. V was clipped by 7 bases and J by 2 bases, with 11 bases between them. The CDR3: CSAGTANTGELFF. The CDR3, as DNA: TGCAGCGCCGGGACTGCCAACACCGGGGAGCTGTTTTTT.

As DNA, the CDR3 is TGCGCCAGCAGCCTTCTGGACAGGGCGGTAGGACTAGCGTTGAACACCGGGGAGCTGTTTTTT. Translating it yields CASSLLDRAVGLALNTGELFF. The chain carries TRBV5-1 and TRBJ2-2, with D perhaps matching TRBD2 (9 bases). CDR1 and CDR2 from the germline V gene are SGHRS and YFSETQ. The CDR3 sequence is 21 residues long. The germline V and J ends were trimmed by 4 bases and 1 base, with 29 bases remaining between them.

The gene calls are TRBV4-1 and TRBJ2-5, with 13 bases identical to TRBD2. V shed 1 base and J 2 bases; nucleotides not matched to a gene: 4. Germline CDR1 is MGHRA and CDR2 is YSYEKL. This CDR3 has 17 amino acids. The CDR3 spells CASSQATSGGLQETQYF. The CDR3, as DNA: TGCGCCAGCAGCCAAGCGACTAGCGGGGGGCTTCAAGAGACCCAGTACTTC.

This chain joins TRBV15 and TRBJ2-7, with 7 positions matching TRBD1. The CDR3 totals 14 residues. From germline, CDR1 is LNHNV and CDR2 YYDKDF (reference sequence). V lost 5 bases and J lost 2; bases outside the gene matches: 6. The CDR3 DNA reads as TGTGCCACCAGCTCCGGGACAGAGACCTACGAGCAGTACTTC. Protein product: CATSSGTETYEQYF.

The CDR3 DNA sequence: TGCAGCGTTGGCGGCGGGACGGTCCAAGAGACCCAGTACTTC. This sequence encodes CSVGGGTVQETQYF. V gene TRBV29-1 combines with J gene TRBJ2-5, with TRBD2 as a possible D gene (6 bases). The CDR3 covers 14 residues. V was shortened by 4 bases and J by 1 base, with 13 bases between the two germline ends. Germline lookup yields CDR1 SQVTM and CDR2 ANQGSEA.